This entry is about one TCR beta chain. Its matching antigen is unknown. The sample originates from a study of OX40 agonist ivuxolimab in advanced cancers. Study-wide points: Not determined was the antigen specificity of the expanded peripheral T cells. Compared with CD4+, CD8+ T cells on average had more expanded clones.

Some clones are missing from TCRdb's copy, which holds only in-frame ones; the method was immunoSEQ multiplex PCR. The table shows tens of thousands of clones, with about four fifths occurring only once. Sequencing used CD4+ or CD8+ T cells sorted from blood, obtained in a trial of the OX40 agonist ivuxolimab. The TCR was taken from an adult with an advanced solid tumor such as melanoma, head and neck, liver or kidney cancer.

The CDR3 reads CASSVGGGRPMNTEAFF. The CDR3 nucleotides are TGTGCCAGCAGTGTGGGAGGGGGTCGGCCTATGAACACTGAAGCTTTCTTT. The genes are TRBV2 and TRBJ1-1; a possible D gene is TRBD1 (6 bases). Trimming stripped 4 bases from V and 0 bases from J, with 18 bases between. Germline V gene lookup returns CDR1 SNHLY and CDR2 FYNNEI. There are 17 residues in the CDR3.